Below, 23 T cell receptor beta chains from the same sample are listed, as sequenced in a study of blood T cells in healthy people across ages. It was with a sample-barcoded 5' primer and a J-beta primer mix that a second PCR of roughly 7 to 12 cycles was run. TCRdb re-derived calls from the 5' RACE reads in MiXCR, one entry per CDR3 protein. The top ten hold 4% of the sample, which has 1,500,000 or so distinct CDR3 sequences, approximately 43% seen once. Sequencing was carried out using blood. The source of these receptors is a woman aged 18-30 years in good health.

The chain joins TRBV20-1 to TRBJ1-1; D may be TRBD1 (5 bases). Trimming pared 5 bases from V and 1 base from J, leaving 11 bases between. This CDR3 has 13 amino acids. Germline CDR1 DFQATT, CDR2 SNEGSKA (reference sequence). CDR3 loop: CSAPRQWNTEAFF. The CDR3 nucleotides read TGCAGTGCTCCCAGACAGTGGAACACTGAAGCTTTCTTT.

The chain recombines TRBV7-2 with TRBJ2-7; 10 bases are shared with TRBD1. Germline-derived CDR1 and CDR2 are SGHTA and FQGNSA. The J segment lost 0 bases and the V segment lost 5 bases, leaving 13 bases of the junction unmatched. This CDR3 comprises 18 residues. CDR3 loop: CASSPTSTGGFNSYEQYF. The CDR3 nucleotides are TGTGCCAGCAGCCCGACGTCGACAGGGGGCTTTAACTCCTACGAGCAGTACTTC.

Only a few counts were recorded for this clonotype. The chain recombines TRBV15 with TRBJ1-2; 10 bases line up with TRBD1. The V gene's germline CDR1 is LNHNV and CDR2 YYDKDF (reference sequence). V gave up 1 base and J gave up 3 bases; unmatched junction bases: 2. The CDR3 loop spans 15 amino acids. The CDR3 nucleotides are TGTGCCACCAGCAGAGGGGACAGGGGCCACTATGGCTACACCTTC. Translation gives CATSRGDRGHYGYTF.

This clonotype appeared a few times. This chain links TRBV28 with TRBJ1-5; D ambiguous. CDR3 length: 15 amino acids. V dropped 6 bases and J dropped 2 bases, with 14 bases sitting between them. Germline CDR1 MDHEN, CDR2 SYDVKM. Here the CDR3 DNA reads TGTGCCAGCAGGGTATTAAGGGTCGGCAATCAGCCCCAGCATTTT. Its protein is CASRVLRVGNQPQHF.

This clonotype was seen a single time. At one boundary the junction diverges from the germline segment, which might be a read error. J is TRBJ1-2 and V is TRBV6-4, with TRBD1 matching 7 bases. This CDR3 contains 15 residues. In germline, CDR1 is MRHNA, CDR2 SNTAGT. The CDR3 protein is CASGDSGGGSGGYTF. The DNA of the CDR3 is TGTGCCAGCGGTGACTCTGGAGGGGGCAGCGGTGGCTACACCTTC.

This clonotype was seen a few times. The chain couples TRBV14 to TRBJ1-2; the match to TRBD1 covers 7 bases. The V and J ends lost 1 base and 6 bases, in that order; junction bases with no gene match: 8. Germline lookup yields CDR1 SGHDN and CDR2 FVKESK. The CDR3 has 15 residues. The CDR3 region has the DNA TGTGCCAGCAGCCAAGTCAGGGGAGGGGGCCATGGCTACACCTTC. It encodes CASSQVRGGGHGYTF. The entire variable domain, with the rest obtained from reference TRBV14 and TRBJ1-2, is as follows: EAGVTQFPSHSVIEKGQTVTLRCDPISGHDNLYWYRRVMGKEIKFLLHFVKESKQDESGMPNNRFLAERTGGTYSTLKVQPAELEDSGVYFCASSQVRGGGHGYTFGSGTRLTVV.

This clonotype showed up just a few times. The rearrangement uses TRBV2 and TRBJ2-1; 8 nucleotides line up with TRBD1. The CDR3 runs 17 residues. Germline loops: CDR1 SNHLY, CDR2 FYNNEI. V gave up 6 bases and J gave up 6 bases; unmatched junction bases: 16. CDR3 DNA sequence: TGTGCCAGCAGCTACAGCCCCGAGGACAGGGACCCCAATGAGCAGTTCTTC. Protein product: CASSYSPEDRDPNEQFF.

The chain links TRBV29-1 to TRBJ2-1, with D unresolved. Trimming cost V 3 bases and J 4 bases, with 10 bases left between them. The CDR3 covers 13 residues. Germline V lookup: CDR1 SQVTM, CDR2 ANQGSEA. Here the CDR3 reads CSVESRSYNEQFF. CDR3 nucleotides: TGCAGCGTTGAGTCCAGGTCTTACAATGAGCAGTTCTTC.

J is TRBJ1-5 and V is TRBV6-6; 10 bases fit TRBD1. This CDR3 contains 15 residues. Looked up from germline, CDR1 is MNHNY and CDR2 is SVGAGI (reference sequence). Trimming at V came to 6 bases and at J to 7 bases, leaving 9 bases not matched to a gene. In DNA form, the CDR3 reads TGTGCCAGCAGCTTCGACAGGGGGCTGGGGCAGCCCCAGCATTTT. Amino acids: CASSFDRGLGQPQHF.

The chain uses TRBV11-2 and TRBJ2-1, with D possibly TRBD2 on 6 matching bases. CDR1 SGHAT and CDR2 FQNNGV come from the germline V gene. The CDR3 spans 14 residues. The V end lost 5 bases, the J end lost 6 bases, and 14 bases lay between the germline ends. The chain's CDR3 is CASSVGGAFNEQFF. In DNA form, the CDR3 reads TGTGCCAGCAGCGTTGGCGGGGCCTTCAATGAGCAGTTCTTC. The variable domain in full, with the rest retrieved from reference TRBV11-2 and TRBJ2-1, is EAGVAQSPRYKIIEKRQSVAFWCNPISGHATLYWYQQILGQGPKLLIQFQNNGVVDDSQLPKDRFSAERLKGVDSTLKIQPAKLEDSAVYLCASSVGGAFNEQFFGPGTRLTVL.

The chain employs TRBV25-1 and TRBJ2-7; 9 nucleotides align to TRBD2. V dropped 6 bases and J dropped 0; count of bases not matched to a gene: 12. The CDR3 is made up of 17 amino acids. The germline V gene encodes CDR1 MGHDK and CDR2 SYGVNS. CDR3 residues: CASSPPWFSGGSYEQYF. The CDR3 DNA reads TGTGCCAGCAGCCCCCCCTGGTTTAGCGGGGGCTCCTACGAGCAGTACTTC.

The chain's CDR3 is CAWSSAGPLGYTF. CDR3 nucleotide sequence: TGTGCCTGGAGCTCTGCAGGGCCTCTCGGCTACACCTTC. The chain employs TRBV30 and TRBJ1-2; D is possibly TRBD1 (5 bases). Germline V lookup: CDR1 GTSNPN, CDR2 SVGIG (reference sequence). This CDR3 contains 13 residues. Trimming took 3 bases from V and 8 from J, leaving 16 bases between them.

With respect to this clonotype: This sequence may be a read error, since a much larger clone differs from it by one base. The J gene is TRBJ2-5, the V gene TRBV5-6; unclear D gene. Matching the DNA end better, TRBJ2-1 makes the J call doubtful. CDR3 length equals 13 residues. Germline CDR1 reads SGHDT; CDR2 reads YYEEEE. CDR3 sequence (DNA): TGTGCCAGCAGCGGTTACAGTCCAGAGACCCAGTTCTTC. It yields the protein CASSGYSPETQFF.

Only a few counts were recorded for this clonotype. The chain uses TRBV27 and TRBJ1-6; tentatively, D is TRBD1 (5 bases). Germline assignment: CDR1 MNHEY and CDR2 SMNVEV (reference sequence). Trimming removed 4 bases from V and 11 bases from J, with 18 bases in between. The CDR3 contains 15 residues. The CDR3 reads CASSSPGGDGTPLHF. For the CDR3, the DNA is TGTGCCAGCAGTTCCCCCGGAGGGGACGGTACACCCCTCCACTTT.

The rearrangement links TRBV20-1 to TRBJ1-1, with 10 bases fitting TRBD1. Germline V lookup: CDR1 DFQATT, CDR2 SNEGSKA (reference sequence). Trimming at V came to 6 bases and at J to 4 bases, leaving 8 bases not matched to a gene. The CDR3 contains 14 residues. The CDR3 protein is CSAGGTGAGTEAFF. The CDR3 DNA is TGCAGTGCCGGGGGGACAGGGGCCGGCACTGAAGCTTTCTTT.

V usage is TRBV29-1 and J usage is TRBJ1-2, with D possibly TRBD1 on 5 matching bases. Germline CDR1 SQVTM, CDR2 ANQGSEA. V was cut by 1 base and J by 4 bases, with 13 bases left in between. This CDR3 spans 14 amino acids. The CDR3 DNA follows: TGCAGCGTTGAAGTTGCGTGGGGGTCCTATGGCTACACCTTC. It translates to CSVEVAWGSYGYTF.

The V gene is TRBV20-1, the J gene TRBJ2-7; D not resolved. The CDR3 is 12 amino acids. Looked up from germline, CDR1 is DFQATT and CDR2 is SNEGSKA (reference sequence). Trimming removed 0 bases from V and 6 bases from J, with 9 bases in between. The DNA for the CDR3 is TGCAGTGCTAGAGATTTGGTGGGCGAGCAGTACTTC. The encoded protein is CSARDLVGEQYF.

The V gene is TRBV10-3, the J gene TRBJ2-1, with a tentative D call TRBD2 (5 bases). The germline V gene encodes CDR1 ENHRY and CDR2 SYGVKD. With 10 bases removed from V and 11 bases from J, the gap between germline ends came to 15 bases. The CDR3 extends over 11 amino acids. This CDR3 is CATAGDLKQFF. DNA for the CDR3: TGTGCCACCGCGGGTGACTTGAAGCAGTTCTTC.

This chain joins TRBV7-8 and TRBJ2-6, with D tentatively TRBD2 (5 bases). The CDR3 is made up of 17 amino acids. From germline, CDR1 is SGHVS and CDR2 FQNEAQ. Trimming removed 7 bases at V and 0 bases at J, with 16 bases between. In DNA, the CDR3 is TGTGCCAGCACCGAATGGGGAGCCACCTCTGGGGCCAACGTCCTGACTTTC. It specifies CASTEWGATSGANVLTF.

The sample holds one count of this clonotype. The chain combines TRBV20-1 with TRBJ2-2; maybe TRBD1 (5 bases). Trimming left V 0 bases short and J 0 bases short, with 8 bases between. The CDR3 sequence is 15 residues long. Germline loops: CDR1 DFQATT, CDR2 SNEGSKA (reference sequence). CDR3 coding DNA: TGCAGTGCTAGAGATACCAGGGCGAACACCGGGGAGCTGTTTTTT. It codes for CSARDTRANTGELFF.

This clonotype was detected only a few times. The rearrangement links TRBV29-1 to TRBJ2-6; D is ambiguous. Germline CDR1 and CDR2: SQVTM and ANQGSEA. The V gene lost 4 bases and the J gene lost 2 bases, with 9 bases spanning the gap. CDR3 size: 14 residues. The CDR3 DNA is TGCAGCGTTGTTGCCAGCCCTGGGGCCAACGTCCTGACTTTC. The encoded protein is CSVVASPGANVLTF.

The gene calls are TRBV7-9 and TRBJ2-1; D not resolved. The CDR3 has 16 amino acids. Germline values: CDR1 SEHNR, CDR2 FQNEAQ (reference sequence). The V gene lost 2 bases and the J gene lost 10 bases, with 21 bases spanning the gap. CDR3 region: CASSLLWVNRSYEQFF. The CDR3 bases are TGTGCCAGCAGCTTACTTTGGGTCAACCGCTCCTACGAGCAGTTCTTC.

This rearrangement joins TRBV5-6 to TRBJ1-1; D is perhaps TRBD1 (6 bases). V gave up 6 bases and J gave up 0 bases, with 12 bases separating them. The CDR3 has 14 amino acids. Germline V gene data show CDR1 as SGHDT and CDR2 as YYEEEE. CDR3 DNA: TGTGCCAGCACCCCTAGGGGGATGAACACTGAAGCTTTCTTT. It specifies CASTPRGMNTEAFF.